Below, 7 T cell receptor beta chains from the same sample are listed, as sequenced in a study of shared clonotypes between healthy human individuals (dated by TCRdb to 2020 to 2022). CD8 naive samples consisted of CD45RO-negative cells that were positively selected for CCR7, yielding a CD45RA+CCR7+ population without TemRA cells. Library prep was done by the immunoSEQ multiplex PCR assay. The table was pulled from immuneACCESS by TCRdb, which kept in-frame rearrangements only. Such tables lose some clones; where checked, under half of the loss comes from unresolved V genes, and the rest has no known cause. For this sample there are around 2,000,000 clones; 85% to 95% appear just once. The ten top clones hold roughly 1.7% of the sample. The sequenced material came from naive CD8+ T cells from PBMCs. The cell subset or site label for this specimen denotes: CD45RA+CCR7+. The source of these receptors is a man younger than 35 in good health. Some clones in this sample may be carry-over from other donors' samples.

This CDR3 is CASTRSPGDTNTGELFF. The CDR3 DNA follows: TGCGCCAGCACCCGAAGCCCCGGGGACACGAACACCGGGGAGCTGTTTTTT. The chain carries TRBV4-3 and TRBJ2-2, with D perhaps matching TRBD1 (6 bases). The CDR3 spans 17 residues. V was trimmed by 7 bases and J by 0 bases, leaving 18 bases between them. Germline CDR1 LGHNA, CDR2 YSLEER.

V usage is TRBV5-5 and J usage is TRBJ2-7; weak D call: TRBD1 (6 bases). The V end was cut by 2 bases, the J end by 6 bases, with 15 bases between. This CDR3 comprises 14 residues. Germline assignment: CDR1 SGHKS and CDR2 YYEKEE (reference sequence). DNA for the CDR3: TGTGCCAGCAGCTTCTTCCAACAGGGCCCCGAGCAGTACTTC. It is translated as CASSFFQQGPEQYF. Full variable domain (outside the CDR3, taken from reference TRBV5-5 and TRBJ2-7): DAGVTQSPTHLIKTRGQQVTLRCSPISGHKSVSWYQQVLGQGPQFIFQYYEKEERGRGNFPDRFSARQFPNYSSELNVNALLLGDSALYLCASSFFQQGPEQYFGPGTRLTVT.

The V and J genes are TRBV7-2 and TRBJ2-1; D remains unclear. V was clipped by 2 bases and J by 7 bases, with 12 bases between them. CDR1 is SGHTA, CDR2 FQGNSA, per germline. CDR3 length equals 14 residues. The CDR3 region is CASSLRVLGNEQFF. In nucleotides, the CDR3 is TGTGCCAGCAGCTTACGGGTACTGGGGAATGAGCAGTTCTTC.

Details on this clone: This CDR3 is also generated by other DNA sequences in the sample. The chain has TRBV28 and TRBJ2-2, with a tentative D call TRBD2 (6 bases). The CDR3 has 15 amino acids. The V gene lost 5 bases and the J gene lost 2 bases, with 12 bases spanning the gap. From germline, CDR1 is MDHEN and CDR2 SYDVKM. Written as DNA, the CDR3 is TGTGCCAGCAGTCTGGCGGGACTCAACACCGGGGAGCTGTTTTTT. Amino acids: CASSLAGLNTGELFF.

DNA for the CDR3: TGTGCCAGCAGTTTTAATGGGGGGGGGAACACTGAAGCTTTCTTT. This translates into CASSFNGGGNTEAFF. The rearrangement joins TRBV27 to TRBJ1-1; TRBD1 might be the D (5 bases). The ends were cut back, 3 bases at V and 1 base at J, with 12 bases in the middle. The CDR3 is 15 amino acids. Germline V gives CDR1 MNHEY, CDR2 SMNVEV (reference sequence).

The rearrangement uses TRBV6-1 and TRBJ2-7; D ambiguous. The V end lost 2 bases, the J end lost 6 bases, and 17 bases lay between the germline ends. In germline, CDR1 is MNHNS, CDR2 SASEGT. This CDR3 has 15 amino acids. In DNA, the CDR3 is TGTGCCAGCAGTGAATCGGACCCACGGTGGTCCGAGCAGTACTTC. Translated, it gives CASSESDPRWSEQYF.

The chain carries TRBV5-4 and TRBJ2-7; weak D call: TRBD1 (6 bases). Germline CDR1 SGHNT, CDR2 YYREEE (reference sequence). This CDR3 is 14 amino acids long. Trimming cost V 3 bases and J 4 bases, with 14 bases left between them. CDR3 amino acids: CASSSRTALYEQYF. The DNA of the CDR3 is TGTGCCAGCAGCTCCCGGACAGCCCTGTACGAGCAGTACTTC. Filled out from reference TRBV5-4 and TRBJ2-7, the complete variable domain reads ETGVTQSPTHLIKTRGQQVTLRCSSQSGHNTVSWYQQALGQGPQFIFQYYREEENGRGNFPPRFSGLQFPNYSSELNVNALELDDSALYLCASSSRTALYEQYFGPGTRLTVT.